What follows describes a single T cell receptor beta chain. Its target is not known. Collection of 8.5 to 10 milliliters of peripheral blood was performed for each donor. The data were taken from a study of blood T cells in healthy people across ages. After removal of 4 bases from V and 3 bases from J, the junction contained 6 bases not matched to a gene. CDR1 is MNHNS, CDR2 SASEGT, per germline. The CDR3 loop spans 15 amino acids. Using a J-beta primer mix together with a sample-barcoded 5' primer, a second PCR was run for about 7 to 12 cycles. Through a template-switch adaptor with 12 random nucleotides, each cDNA molecule received a tag. TCRdb fed the 5' RACE reads into MiXCR, producing one record per CDR3 protein. The sample lists approximately 800,000 distinct CDR3 sequences, just over 55% seen once, with roughly 24% in the top ten. The study's findings and limits: The lack of PBMC sorting stopped any conclusive naive versus antigen-experienced comparison. Roughly linearly, TCR beta diversity per million T cells fell as age increased.

The specimen was blood. The receptor's source is a man in his forties or fifties in good health. This chain links TRBV6-1 with TRBJ1-2, with 9 nucleotides matching TRBD1. The DNA of the CDR3 is TGTGCCAGCAGTGGGGGGGACAGGGACCACTATGGCTACACCTTC. Translating gives CASSGGDRDHYGYTF.